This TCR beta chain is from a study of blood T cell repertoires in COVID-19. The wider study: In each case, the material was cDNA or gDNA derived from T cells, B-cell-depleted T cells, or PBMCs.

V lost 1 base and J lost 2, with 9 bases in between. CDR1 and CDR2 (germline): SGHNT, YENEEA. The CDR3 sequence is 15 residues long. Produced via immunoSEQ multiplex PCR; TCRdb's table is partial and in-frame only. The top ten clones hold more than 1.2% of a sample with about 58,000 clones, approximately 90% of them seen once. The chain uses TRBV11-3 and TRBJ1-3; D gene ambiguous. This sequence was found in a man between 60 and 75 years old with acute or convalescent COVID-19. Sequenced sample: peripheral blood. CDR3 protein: CASSLGPGPGNTIYF. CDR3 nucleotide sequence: TGTGCCAGCAGCTTAGGGCCAGGCCCTGGAAACACCATATATTTT.